The 21 T cell receptor beta chains below were found in one sample sequenced in a study of T cells in Graves' hyperthyroidism and ophthalmopathy (dated 2019 in TCRdb). To prepare the library, multiplex PCR was applied. Sequencing relied on an Illumina HiSeq 2000. TCR beta CDR3 regions were amplified from RNA transcripts. The first round of RT-PCR for the TCR CDR3 was performed with the HTBI primer set and the Qiagen OneStep RT-PCR kit. TCRdb's own reprocessing of the public reads used fastp at Q25 and MiXCR and kept productive beta chains. A single entry per CDR3 protein holds the most common genes and DNA from its merged rows. The sample table contains about 590,000 distinct CDR3 sequences; only one count was recorded for about 15% of them. The ten largest clonotypes hold approximately 7% of the sample. The sequenced sample was blood. All receptors derive from a woman aged 30 to 39 with Graves' hyperthyroidism.

This clonotype was observed a few times. The chain has TRBV19 and TRBJ1-5; D ambiguous. CDR3 length equals 15 residues. Trimming took off 6 bases at V and 7 bases at J, with 19 bases between the two ends. Germline assignment: CDR1 LNHDA and CDR2 SQIVND (reference sequence). The CDR3 region has the DNA TGTGCCAGTAGCCCCCCCCCTATCTATGGACAGCCCCAGCATTTT. This translates into CASSPPPIYGQPQHF. The complete variable domain, with remaining parts taken from reference TRBV19 and TRBJ1-5, reads DGGITQSPKYLFRKEGQNVTLSCEQNLNHDAMYWYRQDPGQGLRLIYYSQIVNDFQKGDIAEGYSVSREKKESFPLTVTSAQKNPTAFYLCASSPPPIYGQPQHFGDGTRLSIL.

This clonotype was seen ten or more times. The CDR3 nucleotides are TGTGCCAGCAGTCCCCGGACTAGAATTAGCACAGATACGCAGTATTTT. This sequence encodes CASSPRTRISTDTQYF. The V gene is TRBV28, the J gene TRBJ2-3; 7 bases are a match to TRBD2. The CDR3 extends over 16 amino acids. Germline trimming cut 5 bases from V and 0 bases from J; bases unmatched to any gene: 8. CDR1 is MDHEN and CDR2 is SYDVKM in the germline V gene.

The gene calls are TRBV20-1 and TRBJ2-1; 12 nucleotides match TRBD2. With V trimmed by 3 bases and J by 13 bases, 7 bases remained unmatched. There are 13 residues in the CDR3. Germline lookup yields CDR1 DFQATT and CDR2 SNEGSKA (reference sequence). CDR3 coding DNA: TGCAGTGCTAGGGGACTAGCGGGCGGGCCCCAGTTCTTC. Translation: CSARGLAGGPQFF.

This clonotype was detected only a few times. A much larger clone differs from this one at a single base, so this may be a read error. The chain is built from TRBV2 and TRBJ2-7; a possible D gene is TRBD2 (6 bases). Germline CDR1 SNHLY, CDR2 FYNNEI. There are 16 residues in the CDR3. The CDR3 reads CASSEEGGRASYELYF. In DNA, the CDR3 is TGTGCCAGCAGTGAAGAGGGAGGCCGAGCCTCCTACGAGCTGTACTTC.

The chain uses TRBV27 and TRBJ2-3; 14 bases line up with TRBD2. Germline V CDR1 and CDR2: MNHEY, SMNVEV (reference sequence). V lost 1 base and J lost 2; bases outside the gene matches: 11. The CDR3 loop spans 20 amino acids. CDR3 loop: CASSLLGLAGGGAFTDTQYF. DNA for the CDR3: TGTGCCAGCAGTTTATTAGGACTAGCGGGAGGAGGGGCGTTCACAGATACGCAGTATTTT.

The V gene is TRBV4-3, the J gene TRBJ1-5; D uncertain. The CDR3 is 15 residues long. The germline V and J ends were trimmed by 0 bases and 3 bases, with 9 bases remaining between them. Germline V gene data show CDR1 as LGHNA and CDR2 as YSLEER. In DNA form, the CDR3 reads TGCGCCAGCAGCCAAGATTACGGTTCCAATCAGCCCCAGCATTTT. Translating gives CASSQDYGSNQPQHF.

This clonotype has a count of ten or more. The CDR3 spells CASSFGGSLVNEQFF. CDR3 bases: TGTGCCAGCAGTTTTGGGGGGAGTTTGGTCAATGAGCAGTTCTTC. The rearrangement uses TRBV12-3 or TRBV12-4 and TRBJ2-1, with D tentatively TRBD2 (6 bases). The length of the CDR3 is 15 residues. V lost 3 bases, J lost 6 bases, and 15 bases lay in between.

This clonotype has at least ten counts. This chain links TRBV6-1 with TRBJ2-1, with TRBD2 matching over 12 bases. The V gene end was trimmed by 5 bases and the J gene end by 7 bases; junction bases not matched to a gene: 6. The germline V gene encodes CDR1 MNHNS and CDR2 SASEGT. This CDR3 is built from 15 residues. This CDR3 is CASSLTSGSLNEQFF. CDR3 DNA sequence: TGTGCCAGCAGTTTGACTAGCGGGAGTTTGAATGAGCAGTTCTTC.

This clonotype was recorded at least ten times. J is TRBJ1-1 and V is TRBV7-6; D gene uncertain. The V gene lost 7 bases and the J gene lost 5 bases, with 11 bases spanning the gap. The CDR3 is 12 residues long. Germline CDR1 reads SGHVS; CDR2 reads FNYEAQ. For the CDR3, the DNA is TGTGCCAGCACCGACTCGGGGACTGAAGCTTTCTTT. Amino acid sequence: CASTDSGTEAFF.

This clonotype was seen many times. This chain links TRBV6-1 with TRBJ2-7; 12 bases agree with TRBD2. CDR3 size: 14 residues. Germline assignment: CDR1 MNHNS and CDR2 SASEGT. V dropped 6 bases and J dropped 6; count of bases not matched to a gene: 6. The CDR3 DNA sequence: TGTGCCAGCAGCGGACTAGCGGGAAGGGGCGAGCAGTACTTC. It translates to CASSGLAGRGEQYF.

In this sample, this clonotype turned up many times. The gene calls are TRBV28 and TRBJ1-2; 8 nucleotides agree with TRBD1. The germline V gene has CDR1 MDHEN and CDR2 SYDVKM. CDR3 length: 12 amino acids. Unmatched junction bases numbered 5, after V lost 6 bases and J lost 8 bases. CDR3 nucleotides: TGTGCCAGCAGGATTCAGGGGGCCGGCTACACCTTC. Protein: CASRIQGAGYTF.

This chain joins TRBV12-3 or TRBV12-4 and TRBJ2-1; 10 bases line up with TRBD2. This CDR3 has 16 amino acids. V was clipped by 6 bases and J by 5 bases; unmatched bases: 10. The CDR3 region is CASRGGLAVRNNEQFF. Written as DNA, the CDR3 is TGTGCCAGCAGAGGAGGACTAGCGGTCCGAAACAATGAGCAGTTCTTC.

This clonotype was observed many times. The rearrangement links TRBV6-2 or TRBV6-3 to TRBJ2-7; perhaps TRBD1 as D (5 bases). Germline V lookup: CDR1 MNHEY, CDR2 SVGEGT. The CDR3 totals 13 residues. The V end was cut by 6 bases, the J end by 3 bases, with 12 bases between. CDR3 loop: CASSPIDSYEQYF. CDR3 nucleotides: TGTGCCAGCAGCCCCATTGACAGCTACGAGCAGTACTTC.

This clonotype has just a few counts. One base away lies a much larger clone, so this may be a sequencing read error. This chain joins TRBV7-2 and TRBJ2-1; D is uncertain. The CDR3 contains 15 residues. Looked up from germline, CDR1 is SGHTA and CDR2 is FQGNSA. V was clipped by 5 bases and J by 2 bases, with 13 bases between them. The CDR3 reads CASSPEYSPYNEQFF. CDR3 nucleotide sequence: TGTGCCAGCAGCCCGGAGTATAGCCCCTACAATGAGCAGTTCTTC. The full variable domain, rest sourced from reference TRBV7-2 and TRBJ2-1, is GAGVSQSPSNKVTEKGKDVELRCDPISGHTALYWYRQSLGQGLEFLIYFQGNSAPDKSGLPSDRFSAERTGGSVSTLTIQRTQQEDSAVYLCASSPEYSPYNEQFFGPGTRLTVL.

This clonotype came up many times. DNA for the CDR3: TGTGCCAGCAGCTGGGACAGGGCCGGGGCCAACGTCCTGACTTTC. This translates into CASSWDRAGANVLTF. The chain combines TRBV11-2 with TRBJ2-6, with 9 bases identical to TRBD1. V was pared by 4 bases and J by 4 bases, with 2 bases of the junction left unmatched. The CDR3 length is 15 residues. Germline V lookup: CDR1 SGHAT, CDR2 FQNNGV.

This clonotype has at least ten counts. The chain uses TRBV7-2 and TRBJ2-7, with TRBD2 matching 12 bases. This CDR3 comprises 15 residues. Germline-derived CDR1 and CDR2 are SGHTA and FQGNSA. After removal of 5 bases from V and 4 bases from J, the junction contained 6 bases not matched to a gene. The CDR3 sequence: CASSPRTSGIYEQYF. Written as DNA, the CDR3 is TGTGCCAGCAGCCCAAGGACTAGCGGGATATACGAGCAGTACTTC. Supplemented by reference TRBV7-2 and TRBJ2-7, the full variable domain reads GAGVSQSPSNKVTEKGKDVELRCDPISGHTALYWYRQSLGQGLEFLIYFQGNSAPDKSGLPSDRFSAERTGGSVSTLTIQRTQQEDSAVYLCASSPRTSGIYEQYFGPGTRLTVT.

This clonotype was observed at least ten times. The chain recombines TRBV12-3 or TRBV12-4 with TRBJ2-1; TRBD2 aligns across 7 bases. This CDR3 region has 16 residues. Trimming cost V 6 bases and J 1 base; bases outside gene matches: 9. The CDR3 nucleotides are TGTGCCAGCAGCCTGAAGGGCGGGAGTTCCTACAATGAGCAGTTCTTC. Translated, it gives CASSLKGGSSYNEQFF.

V is TRBV20-1 and J is TRBJ2-1; TRBD1 aligns across 9 bases. The length of the CDR3 is 17 residues. The germline CDR1 and CDR2 sequences are DFQATT and SNEGSKA (reference sequence). V was pared by 0 bases and J by 4 bases, with 10 bases of the junction left unmatched. As DNA, the CDR3 is TGCAGTGCTAGAGATCCCACCGGGACAGGGACGTACAATGAGCAGTTCTTC. Its translation is CSARDPTGTGTYNEQFF.

The rearrangement uses TRBV4-2 and TRBJ2-7, with TRBD2 matching 11 bases. This CDR3 has 17 amino acids. Germline V gives CDR1 LGHNA, CDR2 YNFKEQ. The J segment lost 0 bases and the V segment lost 1 base, leaving 5 bases of the junction unmatched. CDR3 region: CASSQGLGLAASYEQYF. The CDR3 nucleotides read TGTGCCAGCAGCCAAGGACTGGGACTAGCGGCCTCCTACGAGCAGTACTTC.

In this sample, this clonotype turned up many times. J is TRBJ2-1 and V is TRBV12-5; 8 nucleotides match TRBD2. The germline V gene encodes CDR1 LGHNT and CDR2 FRNRAP. CDR3 size: 17 residues. With V trimmed by 5 bases and J by 8 bases, 17 bases remained unmatched. CDR3 sequence: CASGGGGPSGSRDEQFF. The CDR3 coding sequence is TGTGCTAGTGGTGGGGGGGGCCCCAGCGGGAGTCGAGATGAGCAGTTCTTC.

There are many counts of this clonotype. V gene TRBV25-1 combines with J gene TRBJ2-1; D is possibly TRBD2 (5 bases). Germline loops: CDR1 MGHDK, CDR2 SYGVNS. The CDR3 has 13 residues. V was pared by 8 bases and J by 3 bases, with 11 bases between. Here the CDR3 DNA reads TGTGCCAGCGGATTCCGGGGCTACAATGAGCAGTTCTTC. Its protein is CASGFRGYNEQFF. Full variable domain (rest looked up from reference TRBV25-1 and TRBJ2-1): EADIYQTPRYLVIGTGKKITLECSQTMGHDKMYWYQQDPGMELHLIHYSYGVNSTEKGDLSSESTVSRIRTEHFPLTLESARPSHTSQYLCASGFRGYNEQFFGPGTRLTVL.